This paragraph covers one T cell receptor (beta chain) sequence. Measured with immunoSEQ multiplex PCR; TCRdb has only the in-frame clones, and not every one. The table records 17,000 or so clones, nearly 70% of them present only once. This sample was taken from a study of chemoradiotherapy in HPV16-positive cancers. V was cut by 6 bases and J by 2 bases, with 5 bases left in between. The germline V gene encodes CDR1 LNHNV and CDR2 YYDKDF (reference sequence). The CDR3 totals 12 residues. This receptor was taken from a human donor with HPV-associated anogenital cancer. V and J are TRBV15 and TRBJ1-3; D is unresolved. Specimen: tumor tissue, collected from a patient who underwent chemoradiotherapy. The CDR3 sequence is CATREPGNTIYF. CDR3 DNA sequence: TGTGCCACCAGGGAACCTGGAAACACCATATATTTT.